The 14 T cell receptor beta chains in this list originate from one sample, sequenced in a study of T-cell memory formation after mild COVID-19. TCRdb passed the 5' RACE reads through MiXCR, listing each CDR3 protein once. This sample yields about 350,000 distinct CDR3 sequences, of which roughly 15% are seen a single time; 20% to 25% belongs to the top ten. Sequencing input: PBMCs or a T cell subset sorted from them (not recorded which). Receptors originate from a man between 18 and 29 years old who had mild COVID-19 (a few samples of this study predate the infection). Cell type and time point are not known.

In this sample, this clonotype turned up a few times. The chain carries TRBV20-1 and TRBJ1-5; tentative D call: TRBD1 (5 bases). Germline V gives CDR1 DFQATT, CDR2 SNEGSKA (reference sequence). The length of the CDR3 is 14 residues. V dropped 4 bases and J dropped 5 bases, with 15 bases sitting between them. CDR3 amino acids: CSATHKGMDQPQHF. CDR3 DNA: TGCAGTGCTACACATAAGGGGATGGATCAGCCCCAGCATTTT.

This clonotype was counted only a few times. The chain links TRBV18 to TRBJ2-7; D tentatively fits TRBD1 or TRBD2 (6 bases each). This CDR3 has 11 residues. Germline loops: CDR1 KGHSH, CDR2 LQKENI. V was pared by 4 bases and J by 9 bases, with 10 bases between. The CDR3 DNA is TGTGCCAGCTCACAGGGGGGCAGGCAGTACGTC. Amino acids: CASSQGGRQYV.

This clonotype appeared a few times. The V gene is TRBV27, the J gene TRBJ2-3; D not certain. V lost 5 bases, J lost 5 bases, and 14 bases lay in between. The CDR3 is 14 residues long. Germline loops: CDR1 MNHEY, CDR2 SMNVEV (reference sequence). CDR3 in DNA: TGTGCCAGCAGTACGGCCGCGAGAGGAGATACGCAGTATTTT. Its translation is CASSTAARGDTQYF.

J is TRBJ2-7 and V is TRBV4-1; a possible D gene is TRBD2 (5 bases). The CDR3 loop spans 15 amino acids. V dropped 0 bases and J dropped 2 bases, with 11 bases sitting between them. Per germline, CDR1 MGHRA and CDR2 YSYEKL. This chain's CDR3 is CASSQDDREPYEQYF. DNA of the CDR3: TGCGCCAGCAGCCAAGATGATCGGGAACCCTACGAGCAGTACTTC.

The chain recombines TRBV12-3 or TRBV12-4 with TRBJ2-7; D call uncertain. The CDR3 extends over 13 amino acids. V was trimmed by 1 base and J by 3 bases, leaving 7 bases between them. The DNA of the CDR3 is TGTGCCAGCAGTTTAGAGGGCGGCTACGAGCAGTACTTC. Translation gives CASSLEGGYEQYF.

The chain carries TRBV20-1 and TRBJ2-3; a possible D gene is TRBD2 (6 bases). Germline values: CDR1 DFQATT, CDR2 SNEGSKA (reference sequence). CDR3 length: 16 amino acids. Trimming cost V 2 bases and J 5 bases, with 20 bases left between them. CDR3 bases: TGCAGTGCTAGATTCACCGGGACGGGGGTGGAAGATACGCAGTATTTT. It specifies CSARFTGTGVEDTQYF.

This clonotype was counted a single time. The V and J genes are TRBV20-1 and TRBJ2-3; possibly TRBD2 for D (6 bases). The germline gives CDR1 DFQATT, CDR2 SNEGSKA (reference sequence). This CDR3 region has 15 residues. Trimming cost V 0 bases and J 2 bases, with 12 bases left between them. CDR3 DNA: TGCAGTGCTAGAGATCTGGCGGGGCTCACAGATACGCAGTATTTT. Its translation: CSARDLAGLTDTQYF.

This chain uses TRBV6-5 with TRBJ2-7; D unresolved. Deletions cut 5 bases from V and 7 bases from J, with 12 bases between. Germline V gene data show CDR1 as MNHEY and CDR2 as SVGAGI. The CDR3 extends over 12 amino acids. CDR3 protein: CASSTPPDEQYF. CDR3 nucleotides: TGTGCCAGCAGTACCCCCCCAGATGAGCAGTACTTC.

This clonotype occurred a few times. The chain has TRBV20-1 and TRBJ2-1; D remains unclear. The CDR3 is 13 residues long. Trimming removed 1 base from V and 2 bases from J, with 6 bases in between. Germline loops: CDR1 DFQATT, CDR2 SNEGSKA (reference sequence). Here the CDR3 reads CSARGPAYNEQFF. CDR3 DNA sequence: TGCAGTGCTAGAGGTCCGGCCTACAATGAGCAGTTCTTC.

This clonotype was seen a few times. CDR3 coding DNA: TGCAGTGCTAGAGATAATCTGAGGCAGCGGGGGGACCTCGCGCAGTATTTT. This encodes CSARDNLRQRGDLAQYF. The chain is built from TRBV20-1 and TRBJ2-3, with TRBD2 identical over 9 bases. Germline V gene data show CDR1 as DFQATT and CDR2 as SNEGSKA (reference sequence). This CDR3 has 17 residues. V shed 0 bases and J 10 bases; nucleotides not matched to a gene: 17.

The chain joins TRBV7-9 to TRBJ1-1, with D perhaps TRBD1 (6 bases). Germline V gives CDR1 SEHNR, CDR2 FQNEAQ (reference sequence). Trimming pared 7 bases from V and 4 bases from J, leaving 16 bases between. The CDR3 consists of 14 residues. In nucleotides, the CDR3 is TGTGCCAGCAATCCGACAGGATGGGGCACTGAAGCTTTCTTT. This sequence encodes CASNPTGWGTEAFF.

The chain has TRBV7-2 and TRBJ2-3; 8 nucleotides agree with TRBD2. This CDR3 spans 16 amino acids. J lost 4 bases, V lost 4 bases, and 10 bases had no gene match. Germline loops: CDR1 SGHTA, CDR2 FQGNSA. The CDR3 region is CASSWAGAGAADTQYF. The DNA for the CDR3 is TGTGCCAGCAGCTGGGCCGGAGCGGGGGCGGCAGATACGCAGTATTTT.

This clonotype was counted a few times. This chain links TRBV4-2 with TRBJ2-5; maybe TRBD2 (5 bases). CDR3 length: 15 amino acids. Trimming left V 0 bases short and J 3 bases short, with 11 bases between. Germline CDR1 is LGHNA and CDR2 is YNFKEQ. CDR3 in amino acids: CASSQESGNKETQYF. The CDR3 DNA reads as TGTGCCAGCAGCCAAGAATCGGGGAATAAAGAGACCCAGTACTTC.

This clonotype appeared a few times. This CDR3 reads CSASDSRTAPSTDTQYF. CDR3 nucleotide sequence: TGCAGTGCTAGCGACTCAAGGACCGCACCGAGCACAGATACGCAGTATTTT. The gene calls are TRBV20-1 and TRBJ2-3; D unresolved. From germline, CDR1 is DFQATT and CDR2 SNEGSKA (reference sequence). The V gene lost 3 bases and the J gene lost 0 bases, with 19 bases spanning the gap. The length of the CDR3 is 17 residues.